This TCR beta chain was captured by sequencing in a study of siplizumab effects on memory and regulatory T cells. Points from the study as a whole: A small minority of alloreactive clones were mapped to unstimulated subsets. For siplizumab cultures, the suppressive function of their proliferating Tregs was not confirmed.

Remarks on this clone: The antigen is unknown.

Measured with immunoSEQ multiplex PCR; TCRdb has only the in-frame clones, and not every one. The sample shows just over 60,000 clones, around 79% of them seen only once. Deletions cut 5 bases from V and 4 bases from J, with 12 bases between. The CDR3 sequence is 14 residues long. Germline V CDR1 and CDR2: LNHDA, SQIVND (reference sequence). The sequenced material came from memory CD4+ T cells sorted from blood. J is TRBJ1-3 and V is TRBV19; D remains unclear. The TCR was taken from a human donor in good health. DNA for the CDR3: TGTGCCAGTAGTCAGCTTGCGGCCGGAAACACCATATATTTT. Its translation: CASSQLAAGNTIYF.